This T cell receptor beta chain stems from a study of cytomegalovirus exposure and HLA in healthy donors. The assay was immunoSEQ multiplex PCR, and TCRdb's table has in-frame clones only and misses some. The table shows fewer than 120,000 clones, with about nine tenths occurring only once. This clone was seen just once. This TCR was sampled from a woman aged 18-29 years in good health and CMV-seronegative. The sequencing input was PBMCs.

As DNA, the CDR3 is TGTGCCAGCAGTTTTACACCAAACACCGGGGAGCTGTTTTTT. It specifies CASSFTPNTGELFF. The rearrangement joins TRBV2 to TRBJ2-2; D not resolved. V was pared by 5 bases and J by 2 bases, with 9 bases between. The CDR3 is 14 amino acids. CDR1 is SNHLY, CDR2 FYNNEI, per germline.